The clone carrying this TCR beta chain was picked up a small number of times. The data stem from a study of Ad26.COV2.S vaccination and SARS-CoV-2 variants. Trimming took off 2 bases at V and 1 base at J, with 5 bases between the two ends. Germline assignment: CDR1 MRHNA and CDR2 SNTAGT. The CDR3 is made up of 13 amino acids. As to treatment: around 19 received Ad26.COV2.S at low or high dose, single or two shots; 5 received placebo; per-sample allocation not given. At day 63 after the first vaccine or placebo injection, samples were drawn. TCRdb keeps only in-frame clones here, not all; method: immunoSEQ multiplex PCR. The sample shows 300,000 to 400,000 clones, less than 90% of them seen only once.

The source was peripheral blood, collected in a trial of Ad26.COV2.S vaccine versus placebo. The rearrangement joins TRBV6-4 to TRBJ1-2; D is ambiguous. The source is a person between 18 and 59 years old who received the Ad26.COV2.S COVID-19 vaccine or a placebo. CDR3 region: CASSDGDNYGYTF. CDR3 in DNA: TGTGCCAGCAGTGACGGGGATAACTATGGCTACACCTTC.